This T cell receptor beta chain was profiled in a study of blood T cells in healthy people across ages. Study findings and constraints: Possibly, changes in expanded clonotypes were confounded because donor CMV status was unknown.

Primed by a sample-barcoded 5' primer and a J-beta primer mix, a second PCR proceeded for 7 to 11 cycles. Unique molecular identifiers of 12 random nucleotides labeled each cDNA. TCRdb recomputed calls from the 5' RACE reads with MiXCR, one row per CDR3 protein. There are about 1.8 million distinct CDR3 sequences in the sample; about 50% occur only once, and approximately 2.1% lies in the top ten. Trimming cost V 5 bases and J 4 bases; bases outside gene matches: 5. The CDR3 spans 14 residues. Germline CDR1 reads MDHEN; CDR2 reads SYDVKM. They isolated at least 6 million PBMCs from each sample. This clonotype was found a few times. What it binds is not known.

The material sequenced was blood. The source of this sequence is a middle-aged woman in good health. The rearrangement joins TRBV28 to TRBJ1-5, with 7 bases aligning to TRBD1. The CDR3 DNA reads TGTGCCAGCAGTCCCACAGGGGCTAATCAGCCCCAGCATTTT. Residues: CASSPTGANQPQHF.